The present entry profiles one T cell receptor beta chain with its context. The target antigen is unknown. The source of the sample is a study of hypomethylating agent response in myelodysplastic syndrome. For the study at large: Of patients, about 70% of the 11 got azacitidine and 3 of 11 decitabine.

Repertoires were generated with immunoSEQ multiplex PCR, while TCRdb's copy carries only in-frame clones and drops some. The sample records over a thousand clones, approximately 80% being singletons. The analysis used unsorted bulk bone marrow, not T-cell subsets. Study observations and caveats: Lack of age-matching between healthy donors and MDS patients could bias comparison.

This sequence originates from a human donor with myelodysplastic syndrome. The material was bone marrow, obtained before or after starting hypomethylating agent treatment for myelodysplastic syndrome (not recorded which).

CDR3 nucleotide sequence: TGTGCCAGCAGCCCCAGGCCGGGGGAAGCTTTCTTT. Residues: CASSPRPGEAFF. The rearrangement joins TRBV5-5 to TRBJ1-1; no clear D gene. With 4 bases removed from V and 8 bases from J, the gap between germline ends came to 12 bases. Looked up from germline, CDR1 is SGHKS and CDR2 is YYEKEE (reference sequence). The CDR3 runs 12 residues.